This T cell receptor beta chain was retrieved from a study of shared clonotypes between healthy human individuals. Some clones are missing from TCRdb's copy, which holds only in-frame ones; the method was immunoSEQ multiplex PCR. The sample lists around 620,000 clones, approximately 95% occurring once. Whole-study results and caveats: Estimated clonotype richness was generally higher in naive than memory subsets.

Germline loops: CDR1 MGHRA, CDR2 YSYEKL. Trimming took off 0 bases at V and 2 bases at J, with 13 bases between the two ends. The CDR3 extends over 16 amino acids. As defined, naive CD8 cells were CD45RO-negative and positively selected for CCR7, with terminally differentiated effector memory CD45RA+ cells excluded. All donors were healthy HIV-negative adults lacking recent acute infections or vaccinations. Everyone who donated was a Caucasian adult who lived in Nashville, Tennessee. In regard to this clone: Antigen: not known.

The sequenced sample consisted of naive CD8+ T cells sorted from blood. The J gene is TRBJ1-1, the V gene TRBV4-1, with no clear D. The clonotype originates from a woman in her twenties or thirties in good health. CDR3 nucleotide sequence: TGCGCCAGCAGCCAAGAGACGGAGGTTTTTAACACTGAAGCTTTCTTT. Amino acids: CASSQETEVFNTEAFF.